This TCR beta chain appears in the sequencing data of a study of cytomegalovirus exposure and HLA in healthy donors. Concerning this clone: The antigen remains undetermined.

General study points: In an earlier analysis, most TCR beta V segments were productive about 87% or about 30% of the time. More clonal expansion characterized HLA-associated TCR beta chains than equally common others in a later analysis. The investigators catalogued 164 TCR beta chains as cytomegalovirus-associated.

The PCR made use of 60 Vbeta and 13 Jbeta primers. This table comes from immunoSEQ multiplex PCR, and its TCRdb copy is limited to in-frame clones, with some not included. In the table there are just over 150,000 clones, approximately 86% of which are singletons. Trimming cost V 2 bases and J 3 bases, with 4 bases left between them. The CDR3 loop spans 12 amino acids. Per germline, CDR1 MDHEN and CDR2 SYDVKM. The sample taken for sequencing was PBMCs. The V and J genes are TRBV28 and TRBJ1-2; D unclear. This receptor was identified in a woman aged 18 to 35 in good health and CMV-seronegative. DNA for the CDR3: TGTGCCAGCAGTTTACGTGACTATGGCTACACCTTC. Translating gives CASSLRDYGYTF.